The 9 T cell receptor beta chains below were found in one sample sequenced in a study of identical twins. TCRdb reprocessed the 5' RACE reads with MiXCR, giving one entry per CDR3 protein. The table records hundreds of thousands of distinct CDR3 sequences, over 5% of them present only once. Sample: naive T cells sorted from blood. These receptors all stem from a man aged 18 to 30 in good health.

This clonotype was observed at least ten times. CDR3 sequence (DNA): TGTGCCATCAGTGAGCGGTACTACGAGCAGTACTTC. Encoded protein: CAISERYYEQYF. The V gene is TRBV10-3, the J gene TRBJ2-7; unclear D gene. V was cut by 2 bases and J by 3 bases, with 5 bases left in between. Germline V gene sequence: CDR1 ENHRY, CDR2 SYGVKD. The CDR3 runs to 12 residues.

This clonotype has a handful of counts. The CDR3 nucleotides read TGCGCCAGCAGCACCATACTCACAGATACGCAGTATTTT. It yields the protein CASSTILTDTQYF. The V and J genes are TRBV5-1 and TRBJ2-3; no clear D gene. V was shortened by 4 bases and J by 2 bases, with 8 bases between the two germline ends. Per germline, CDR1 SGHRS and CDR2 YFSETQ. The CDR3 loop spans 13 amino acids.

There are many counts of this clonotype. The V gene is TRBV7-2, the J gene TRBJ2-1; D tentatively fits TRBD1 or TRBD2 (5 bases each). Trimming removed 1 base from V and 3 bases from J, with 13 bases in between. The CDR3 loop spans 16 amino acids. The germline gives CDR1 SGHTA, CDR2 FQGNSA. This CDR3 reads CASSLGAGTHYNEQFF. DNA of the CDR3: TGTGCCAGCAGCTTAGGGGCCGGGACGCACTACAATGAGCAGTTCTTC.

This clonotype appeared a few times. V gene TRBV18 combines with J gene TRBJ2-1; either TRBD1 or TRBD2 may fit D (5 bases each). V was pared by 2 bases and J by 12 bases, with 14 bases between. Germline CDR1 and CDR2: KGHSH and LQKENI. The CDR3 has 13 residues. CDR3 coding DNA: TGTGCCAGCTCACCAGCCAGGGACCTATTGCAGTTCTTC. Its translation is CASSPARDLLQFF.

The chain has TRBV7-6 and TRBJ2-3; D remains unclear. Trimming removed 5 bases at V and 2 bases at J, with 17 bases between. Germline V gene lookup returns CDR1 SGHVS and CDR2 FNYEAQ. The CDR3 totals 16 residues. CDR3 sequence reads: CASSPLGEGFTDTQYF. CDR3 bases: TGTGCCAGCAGCCCCTTGGGCGAAGGTTTCACAGATACGCAGTATTTT.

This clonotype occurred many times. The V gene is TRBV4-3, the J gene TRBJ2-3; TRBD1 agrees at 7 bases. CDR3 size: 14 residues. The V and J ends lost 4 bases and 4 bases, in that order; junction bases with no gene match: 5. The germline gives CDR1 LGHNA, CDR2 YSLEER. CDR3: CASSLQGKADTQYF. CDR3 DNA: TGCGCCAGCAGCCTACAGGGGAAGGCAGATACGCAGTATTTT.

The rearrangement links TRBV4-3 to TRBJ2-4, with no clear D. The V end was cut by 0 bases, the J end by 7 bases, with 13 bases between. CDR3 length: 15 residues. Germline loops: CDR1 LGHNA, CDR2 YSLEER. CDR3 in amino acids: CASSQDRFSRNIQYF. Here the CDR3 DNA reads TGCGCCAGCAGCCAAGATAGGTTCTCACGGAACATTCAGTACTTC.

There are many counts of this clonotype. The V call is TRBV13, the J call TRBJ1-2; D is ambiguous. The CDR3 consists of 12 residues. V lost 5 bases and J lost 7, with 11 bases in between. Germline values: CDR1 PRHDT, CDR2 FYEKMQ (reference sequence). CDR3 region: CASSTSGVGYTF. The CDR3 coding sequence is TGTGCCAGCAGCACCTCCGGGGTTGGCTACACCTTC.

Many counts were recorded for this clonotype. The rearrangement uses TRBV10-3 and TRBJ2-7, with D possibly matching TRBD2 (7 bases). V was cut by 5 bases and J by 5 bases, with 25 bases left in between. The CDR3 is made up of 17 amino acids. Germline V CDR1 and CDR2: ENHRY, SYGVKD. The CDR3 sequence is CAISRGLGATSDHEQYF. As DNA, the CDR3 is TGTGCCATCAGTCGAGGCTTGGGGGCCACTAGCGACCACGAGCAGTACTTC.